This T cell receptor (beta chain) was recovered during a study of blood T cell repertoires in COVID-19. For the study at large: The samples span acute and convalescent COVID-19 from the United States, Italy and Spain. The analysed material was cDNA or gDNA that came from T cells, B-cell-depleted T cells, or PBMCs.

The data were produced by immunoSEQ multiplex PCR, yet TCRdb's version contains in-frame clones alone and is incomplete. The repertoire holds approximately 200,000 clones, with roughly 86% as singletons. Germline lookup yields CDR1 SGHTA and CDR2 FQGNSA. Trimming took 1 base from V and 3 from J, leaving 9 bases between them. The CDR3 has 14 residues. The sequence came from a woman aged 25 to 39 who had recovered from COVID-19. This chain connects TRBV7-2 to TRBJ1-1; D call uncertain. Sample: PBMCs or T cells enriched from blood (not recorded which). The DNA of the CDR3 is TGTGCCAGCAGCTTAGACCGGACTTACACTGAAGCTTTCTTT. This sequence encodes CASSLDRTYTEAFF.